This passage covers 9 T cell receptor beta chains from one sample sequenced in a study of response to subunit inactivated influenza vaccine. TCRdb re-called the RT-PCR reads through MiXCR, storing one row per CDR3 protein. The data contain about 780,000 distinct CDR3 sequences, roughly 18% of them singletons. The sequencing used PBMCs from blood, collected about 5 days after vaccination. These receptors came from a man in his fifties who received an inactivated influenza vaccine.

This clonotype turned up a few times. The chain couples TRBV28 to TRBJ2-7; D gene unclear. Germline CDR1 reads MDHEN; CDR2 reads SYDVKM. Trimming shortened V by 2 bases and J by 4 bases, and 9 bases separated the two germline ends. The CDR3 length is 13 residues. This CDR3 is CASSLEWGYEQYF. For the CDR3, the DNA is TGTGCCAGCAGTTTAGAGTGGGGTTACGAGCAGTACTTC.

The rearrangement uses TRBV7-9 and TRBJ1-5, with D maybe TRBD1 (5 bases). This CDR3 comprises 17 residues. Between the trimmed V and J ends, which lost 0 bases and 2 bases, there was a span of 14 bases. The germline V gene has CDR1 SEHNR and CDR2 FQNEAQ (reference sequence). In nucleotides, the CDR3 is TGTGCCAGCAGCTTAGCCAGGTCGGGGGGTGGCAATCAGCCCCAGCATTTT. Residues: CASSLARSGGGNQPQHF.

This clonotype was observed many times. The chain joins TRBV18 to TRBJ2-1, with a possible D match to TRBD2 (6 bases). CDR1 is KGHSH and CDR2 is LQKENI in the germline V gene. The V end lost 3 bases, the J end lost 4 bases, and 10 bases lay between the germline ends. CDR3 length: 14 residues. CDR3 region: CASSPRGLYNEQFF. DNA for the CDR3: TGTGCCAGCTCACCGAGGGGACTTTACAATGAGCAGTTCTTC.

This clonotype turned up a few times. The rearrangement joins TRBV29-1 to TRBJ2-3; 14 bases fit TRBD2. Trimming removed 4 bases from V and 3 bases from J; junction bases left unmatched: 3. This CDR3 has 15 residues. Per germline, CDR1 SQVTM and CDR2 ANQGSEA. In DNA form, the CDR3 reads TGCAGCGTTGGTGGGACTAGCGGGAGAACAGATACGCAGTATTTT. Translated: CSVGGTSGRTDTQYF.

This clonotype was seen many times. The chain links TRBV7-2 to TRBJ2-5, with TRBD2 matching 10 bases. This CDR3 has 15 amino acids. J was trimmed by 5 bases and V by 0 bases; bases with no gene match: 3. Per the germline V gene, CDR1 is SGHTA and CDR2 is FQGNSA. CDR3 nucleotide sequence: TGTGCCAGCAGCTTAGCTAGCGGGGGGAGGGAGACCCAGTACTTC. Its protein is CASSLASGGRETQYF.

This clonotype was recorded many times. The CDR3 protein is CASSQEYRDHGYTF. The CDR3 coding sequence is TGCGCCAGCAGCCAAGAATACAGGGACCATGGCTACACCTTC. The chain couples TRBV4-1 to TRBJ1-2, with D possibly matching TRBD1 (6 bases). V was pared by 0 bases and J by 6 bases, with 11 bases between. Germline-derived CDR1 and CDR2 are MGHRA and YSYEKL. The CDR3 runs 14 residues.

The rearrangement links TRBV19 to TRBJ1-2; D is undetermined. Trimming pared 3 bases from V and 8 bases from J, leaving 19 bases between. Germline loops: CDR1 LNHDA, CDR2 SQIVND (reference sequence). The CDR3 loop spans 15 amino acids. The CDR3 loop is CASSIGSERAVGYTF. In nucleotides, the CDR3 is TGTGCCAGTAGTATCGGATCGGAAAGGGCGGTAGGCTACACCTTC.

The chain is built from TRBV24-1 and TRBJ2-5; a weak D match, TRBD2 (6 bases). This CDR3 contains 15 residues. V was shortened by 3 bases and J by 6 bases, with 16 bases between the two germline ends. CDR1 and CDR2 (germline): KGHDR, SFDVKD. The CDR3: CATSDPAEAGKTQYF. Written as DNA, the CDR3 is TGTGCCACCAGTGATCCCGCCGAGGCGGGAAAGACCCAGTACTTC.

In its sample, this clonotype was seen many times. Because it lacks the conserved phenylalanine or tryptophan at the end, this CDR3 is likely a read error. No DNA is shown, since the ends of the CDR3 on it are uncertain; the CDR3 is the one TCRdb lists. This CDR3 is CASSYGTGLVL. The chain combines TRBV6-2 or TRBV6-3 with TRBJ2-7; TRBD1, the table's D call, lacks a check against the DNA. CDR1 and CDR2 from the germline V gene are MNHEY and SVGEGT. The CDR3 length is 11 residues, termini included.